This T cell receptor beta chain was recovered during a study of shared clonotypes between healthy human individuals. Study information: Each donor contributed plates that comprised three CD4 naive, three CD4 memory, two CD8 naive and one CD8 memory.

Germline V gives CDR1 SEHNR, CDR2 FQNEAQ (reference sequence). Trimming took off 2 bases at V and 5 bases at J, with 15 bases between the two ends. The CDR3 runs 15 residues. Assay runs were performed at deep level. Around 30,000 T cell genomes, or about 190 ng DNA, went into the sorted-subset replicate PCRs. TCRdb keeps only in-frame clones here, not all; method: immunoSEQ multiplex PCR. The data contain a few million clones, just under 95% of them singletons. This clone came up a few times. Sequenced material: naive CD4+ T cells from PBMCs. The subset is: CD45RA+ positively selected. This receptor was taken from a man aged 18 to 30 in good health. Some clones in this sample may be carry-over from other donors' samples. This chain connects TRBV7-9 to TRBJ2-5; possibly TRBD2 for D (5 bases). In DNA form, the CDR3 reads TGTGCCAGCAGCTTACGAGGTCGTGGGAGCGAGACCCAGTACTTC. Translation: CASSLRGRGSETQYF.